The rows below give T cell receptor beta chains drawn from one sample of a study of cytomegalovirus exposure and HLA in healthy donors. Assay used: immunoSEQ multiplex PCR; TCRdb lists only in-frame clones, some missing. The table has around 150,000 clones, roughly 87% seen once. Source material: PBMCs. The receptor set was obtained from a middle-aged woman in good health and CMV-seronegative. CDR3s include the opening cysteine and the closing phenylalanine or tryptophan. A D gene is named only where the DNA matches it firmly. Not all rows give a size; the values are once, few, many and, for expanded clones, a class.

clone_size | j_call | v_call | d_call | cdr3_nt | cdr3_aa
NA | TRBJ2-3 | TRBV10-3 | NA | TGTGCCATCAGCGATGACAGGATCACAGATACGCAGTATTTT | CAISDDRITDTQYF
NA | TRBJ2-2 | TRBV5-1 | NA | TGCGCCAGCAGCTCGGCGGGACCCCCCACCGGGGAGCTGTTTTTT | CASSSAGPPTGELFF
NA | TRBJ2-5 | TRBV7-3 | TRBD1 | TGTGCCAGCAGTCGACAGGGAGACGAGACCCAGTACTTC | CASSRQGDETQYF
NA | TRBJ2-1 | TRBV18 | TRBD2 | TGTGCCAGCTCACCTTCACAACTAGCGGGAGAAGGTGGTGAGCAGTTCTTC | CASSPSQLAGEGGEQFF
NA | TRBJ2-5 | TRBV7-6 | NA | TGTGCCAGCAGCCCCCTATTGAGGACCCAGTACTTC | CASSPLLRTQYF
NA | TRBJ1-1 | TRBV6-6 | NA | TGTGCCAGCAGTTACTCTGGAGGAATGAACACTGAAGCTTTCTTT | CASSYSGGMNTEAFF
once | TRBJ2-7 | TRBV4-3 | TRBD2 | TGCGCCAGCAGCCGAACCGGGACTAGCGGCTACTACGAGCAGTACTTC | CASSRTGTSGYYEQYF
NA | TRBJ2-7 | TRBV6-5 | NA | TGTGCCAGCAGTTTCTCCGGGAGCTCCTACGAGCAGTACTTC | CASSFSGSSYEQYF
NA | TRBJ2-5 | TRBV11-2 | NA | TGTGCCAGCAGCTTAGGCGGGCGGTCAGGGGAAGAGACCCAGTACTTC | CASSLGGRSGEETQYF
NA | TRBJ2-1 | TRBV5-1 | TRBD2 | TGCGCCAGCAGCGAGGCTAGCGGGAGGGCCGGAGAGCAGTTCTTC | CASSEASGRAGEQFF